Below are 32 T cell receptor beta chains sequenced from a single sample in a study of shared clonotypes between healthy human individuals. Clones were read by immunoSEQ multiplex PCR, and TCRdb kept only the in-frame ones, dropping some. Of over a million clones listed, roughly 96% are singletons. Sequences were obtained from naive CD4+ T cells sorted from blood. The subset is: CD45RA+ positively selected. These receptors were collected from a man between 25 and 39 years old in good health.

This chain uses TRBV10-1 with TRBJ2-3; no clear D gene. CDR3 length: 14 residues. Germline loops: CDR1 WNHNN, CDR2 SYGVQD (reference sequence). The germline V and J ends were trimmed by 2 bases and 3 bases, with 9 bases remaining between them. CDR3 sequence reads: CASSEGILTDTQYF. The CDR3 coding sequence is TGCGCCAGCAGTGAGGGAATCTTGACAGATACGCAGTATTTT.

V and J are TRBV9 and TRBJ2-1, with 13 nucleotides matching TRBD2. CDR1 is SGDLS and CDR2 is YYNGEE in the germline V gene. The CDR3 totals 15 residues. With 5 bases clipped from V and 4 bases from J, the junction kept 3 bases outside the gene matches. CDR3 bases: TGTGCCAGCAGTGGGACTAGCGGGATTTACAATGAGCAGTTCTTC. Translating gives CASSGTSGIYNEQFF.

This chain links TRBV10-2 with TRBJ1-2; 9 positions match TRBD1. This CDR3 is built from 16 residues. Trimming at V came to 3 bases and at J to 4 bases, leaving 9 bases not matched to a gene. Germline CDR1 WSHSY, CDR2 SAAADI. The CDR3 sequence: CASSDSRTGVIYGYTF. In DNA, the CDR3 is TGCGCCAGCAGTGATTCACGGACAGGGGTAATCTATGGCTACACCTTC.

The chain recombines TRBV4-1 with TRBJ2-5, with 11 bases lining up with TRBD2. The V and J ends lost 2 bases and 14 bases, in that order; junction bases with no gene match: 13. The CDR3 totals 15 residues. CDR1 is MGHRA, CDR2 YSYEKL, per germline. Written as DNA, the CDR3 is TGCGCCAGCAGCCAATTACTAGCGGGAGTTACGGCCAGATACTTC. It codes for CASSQLLAGVTARYF.

With respect to this clone: The sample contains more than one DNA sequence encoding this CDR3. The V call is TRBV7-9, the J call TRBJ2-7; D call uncertain. Trimming shortened V by 5 bases and J by 3 bases, and 5 bases separated the two germline ends. This CDR3 region has 11 residues. Germline V lookup: CDR1 SEHNR, CDR2 FQNEAQ (reference sequence). CDR3 residues: CASSPGYEQYF. The CDR3 bases are TGTGCCAGCAGCCCCGGCTACGAGCAGTACTTC.

The genes are TRBV30 and TRBJ2-3; no definite D call. Germline V gives CDR1 GTSNPN, CDR2 SVGIG (reference sequence). The length of the CDR3 is 12 residues. V lost 7 bases and J lost 3, with 11 bases in between. Here the CDR3 DNA reads TGTGCCTCCCGATTTGGGACAGATACGCAGTATTTT. Protein product: CASRFGTDTQYF.

This clone was counted between two and nine times. CDR3 DNA sequence: TGTGCCAGTAGTATTCGACTCGGGGCACAGCCCCAGCATTTT. It specifies CASSIRLGAQPQHF. The chain couples TRBV19 to TRBJ1-5, with D tentatively TRBD1 (5 bases). V lost 3 bases, J lost 7 bases, and 13 bases lay in between. The germline V gene has CDR1 LNHDA and CDR2 SQIVND (reference sequence). CDR3 size: 14 residues.

The CDR3 protein is CASSFNRGLPTQRNQPQHF. The CDR3 DNA reads TGTGCCAGCAGTTTTAACCGGGGCCTACCCACCCAACGCAATCAGCCCCAGCATTTT. The chain links TRBV28 to TRBJ1-5; TRBD1 might be the D (5 bases). Trimming cost V 3 bases and J 2 bases, with 23 bases left between them. Germline loops: CDR1 MDHEN, CDR2 SYDVKM. This CDR3 has 19 residues.

The gene calls are TRBV7-3 and TRBJ1-1; possible D gene TRBD1, 5 bases. The V end was cut by 2 bases, the J end by 0 bases, with 13 bases between. This CDR3 is built from 16 residues. Germline-derived CDR1 and CDR2 are SGHTA and FQGTGA. CDR3 DNA sequence: TGTGCCAGCAGCTTACGCAGGGTTTCTATGAACACTGAAGCTTTCTTT. Amino acids: CASSLRRVSMNTEAFF.

V gene TRBV2 combines with J gene TRBJ2-7; tentative D call: TRBD1 (6 bases). Germline CDR1 SNHLY, CDR2 FYNNEI. V was shortened by 4 bases and J by 0 bases, with 10 bases between the two germline ends. The CDR3 has 14 amino acids. The CDR3: CASSAGTFSYEQYF. CDR3 DNA sequence: TGTGCCAGCAGTGCCGGGACATTCTCCTACGAGCAGTACTTC.

The chain employs TRBV27 and TRBJ2-1, with D perhaps matching TRBD2 (5 bases). CDR1 and CDR2 from the germline V gene are MNHEY and SMNVEV (reference sequence). The germline V and J ends were trimmed by 7 bases and 10 bases, with 17 bases remaining between them. CDR3 length: 13 amino acids. The CDR3 region has the DNA TGTGCCAGCAAACAACAAGGACTTAGGGAGCAGTTCTTC. It codes for CASKQQGLREQFF.

This rearrangement joins TRBV29-1 to TRBJ2-1; D unclear. Trimming removed 6 bases at V and 6 bases at J, with 9 bases between. The CDR3 loop spans 11 amino acids. Germline V lookup: CDR1 SQVTM, CDR2 ANQGSEA. For the CDR3, the DNA is TGCAGCGTCCGACTCGCCAATGAGCAGTTCTTC. Its translation is CSVRLANEQFF.

With regard to this clone: Other DNA sequences in this specimen translate into the identical CDR3. The chain couples TRBV25-1 to TRBJ2-1; 10 positions match TRBD2. Germline loops: CDR1 MGHDK, CDR2 SYGVNS. V was clipped by 4 bases and J by 4 bases; unmatched bases: 4. The CDR3 covers 15 residues. CDR3 loop: CASSGAGGPYNEQFF. The CDR3 DNA follows: TGTGCCAGCAGTGGAGCGGGAGGGCCGTACAATGAGCAGTTCTTC.

The rearrangement links TRBV6-4 to TRBJ2-2, with D possibly matching TRBD2 (5 bases). CDR3 size: 15 residues. Trimming shortened V by 6 bases and J by 4 bases, and 15 bases separated the two germline ends. Germline V gene data show CDR1 as MRHNA and CDR2 as SNTAGT. The DNA for the CDR3 is TGTGCCAGCAGCCAGTTTACTAGTCCCACCGGGGAGCTGTTTTTT. Its protein is CASSQFTSPTGELFF.

The chain carries TRBV11-1 and TRBJ2-7, with D possibly matching TRBD1 (6 bases). CDR3 length equals 14 residues. V lost 5 bases, J lost 0 bases, and 11 bases lay in between. The germline V gene encodes CDR1 SGHAT and CDR2 FQDESV (reference sequence). The CDR3 loop reads CASSRQASSYEQYF. The CDR3 region has the DNA TGTGCCAGCAGCCGACAGGCTAGCTCCTACGAGCAGTACTTC.

V usage is TRBV27 and J usage is TRBJ2-1; TRBD2 matches at 7 bases. The V gene's germline CDR1 is MNHEY and CDR2 SMNVEV (reference sequence). This CDR3 contains 16 residues. The V gene end was trimmed by 2 bases and the J gene end by 5 bases; junction bases not matched to a gene: 9. The CDR3 nucleotides read TGTGCCAGCAGTTTAATAAAGGCTAGCGGAAACAATGAGCAGTTCTTC. This codes for CASSLIKASGNNEQFF.

The chain employs TRBV2 and TRBJ2-3; 10 bases line up with TRBD2. Trimming at V came to 7 bases and at J to 4 bases, leaving 8 bases not matched to a gene. The CDR3 contains 15 residues. Looked up from germline, CDR1 is SNHLY and CDR2 is FYNNEI. CDR3 loop: CASTQGLAAADTQYF. CDR3 bases: TGTGCCAGCACCCAAGGACTAGCGGCCGCAGATACGCAGTATTTT.

The chain combines TRBV27 with TRBJ2-3, with a weak D call TRBD1 (5 bases). This CDR3 has 15 residues. The V gene's germline CDR1 is MNHEY and CDR2 SMNVEV (reference sequence). V was shortened by 6 bases and J by 1 base, with 14 bases between the two germline ends. CDR3 loop: CASSFIGAGTDTQYF. The CDR3 nucleotides are TGTGCCAGCAGCTTTATTGGGGCGGGCACAGATACGCAGTATTTT.

The rearrangement uses TRBV6-5 and TRBJ2-7, with D tentatively TRBD1 (6 bases). Germline V CDR1 and CDR2: MNHEY, SVGAGI. There are 13 residues in the CDR3. Trimming stripped 5 bases from V and 5 bases from J, with 13 bases between. CDR3 residues: CASSEQGGHEQYF. Here the CDR3 DNA reads TGTGCCAGCAGTGAACAGGGCGGGCACGAGCAGTACTTC.

The rearrangement joins TRBV9 to TRBJ2-7, with D possibly TRBD1 on 5 matching bases. This CDR3 comprises 13 residues. V dropped 4 bases and J dropped 1 base, with 9 bases sitting between them. The V gene's germline CDR1 is SGDLS and CDR2 YYNGEE. The CDR3: CASSPAGSYEQYF. The CDR3 nucleotides are TGTGCCAGCAGCCCCGCAGGGTCCTACGAGCAGTACTTC.

J is TRBJ2-3 and V is TRBV4-1, with TRBD1 matching 7 bases. This CDR3 spans 19 amino acids. V lost 1 base, J lost 4 bases, and 17 bases stayed unmatched. The V gene's germline CDR1 is MGHRA and CDR2 YSYEKL. CDR3 nucleotide sequence: TGCGCCAGCAGCCAAGTGTTTTTCAAAAGGGGGCTAAATCCAGATACGCAGTATTTT. Its translation: CASSQVFFKRGLNPDTQYF.

This chain joins TRBV27 and TRBJ2-7; 9 positions agree with TRBD1. The CDR3 sequence is 16 residues long. The V segment lost 5 bases and the J segment 2 bases; nucleotides outside the gene matches: 10. The germline V gene has CDR1 MNHEY and CDR2 SMNVEV (reference sequence). CDR3 in amino acids: CASSPQGTGPTYEQYF. The CDR3 region has the DNA TGTGCCAGCAGTCCACAAGGGACAGGGCCTACCTACGAGCAGTACTTC.

The rearrangement links TRBV6-5 to TRBJ1-5; no reliable D call. The CDR3 length is 12 residues. CDR1 is MNHEY and CDR2 is SVGAGI in the germline V gene. Trimming left V 5 bases short and J 7 bases short, with 9 bases between. CDR3 residues: CASSPVGQPQHF. The CDR3 DNA follows: TGTGCCAGCAGTCCGGTTGGCCAGCCCCAGCATTTT.

This clone appeared once. Other DNA sequences from this sample encode an identical CDR3 as well. The chain is built from TRBV18 and TRBJ2-5; the match to TRBD2 covers 15 bases. Trimming cost V 3 bases and J 5 bases; bases outside gene matches: 7. The CDR3 loop spans 17 amino acids. Germline lookup yields CDR1 KGHSH and CDR2 LQKENI. The chain's CDR3 is CASSPPGLAGGPETQYF. CDR3 coding DNA: TGTGCCAGCTCACCCCCTGGACTAGCGGGAGGGCCGGAGACCCAGTACTTC.

In regard to this clone: The sample holds other DNA sequences that translate to the same CDR3. The chain links TRBV5-1 to TRBJ2-1; 14 nucleotides agree with TRBD2. J was trimmed by 7 bases and V by 3 bases; bases with no gene match: 3. The CDR3 consists of 15 residues. CDR1 is SGHRS and CDR2 is YFSETQ in the germline V gene. In nucleotides, the CDR3 is TGCGCCAGCAGCTCAGGGACTAGCGGGAGTAATGAGCAGTTCTTC. This sequence encodes CASSSGTSGSNEQFF.

The chain has TRBV30 and TRBJ2-2, with 7 bases lining up with TRBD2. The CDR3 length is 16 residues. After removal of 0 bases from V and 4 bases from J, the junction contained 8 bases not matched to a gene. CDR1 and CDR2 from the germline V gene are GTSNPN and SVGIG (reference sequence). DNA of the CDR3: TGTGCCTGGAGTGTACGTGGAAGCGGGATCACCGGGGAGCTGTTTTTT. It is translated as CAWSVRGSGITGELFF.

The rearrangement links TRBV12-2 to TRBJ2-7; the table names TRBD2, a call not compared with the DNA. TRBV12-2 is a pseudogene locus. CDR3 length equals 17 residues. CDR3 nucleotide sequence: TGTGCAAGTCGCTTAGGACTAGCGGGAGAACTAGCCTACGAGCAGTACTTC. This gives the protein CASRLGLAGELAYEQYF.

CDR3 sequence: CASSLDRDRVYEQYF. For the CDR3, the DNA is TGTGCCAGCAGCTTAGACCGGGACAGGGTTTACGAGCAGTACTTC. This chain uses TRBV27 with TRBJ2-7; 9 bases match TRBD1. The CDR3 runs 15 residues. Trimming removed 6 bases from V and 4 bases from J; junction bases left unmatched: 10. Germline V gene lookup returns CDR1 MNHEY and CDR2 SMNVEV (reference sequence).

The chain joins TRBV7-2 to TRBJ2-1, with 7 bases identical to TRBD1. This CDR3 is 15 amino acids long. Looked up from germline, CDR1 is SGHTA and CDR2 is FQGNSA. V was pared by 5 bases and J by 6 bases, with 10 bases of the junction left unmatched. The CDR3 DNA follows: TGTGCCAGCAGCCGGGAAGGGACAGTACTCAATGAGCAGTTCTTC. It codes for CASSREGTVLNEQFF.

The chain recombines TRBV7-8 with TRBJ2-3; no firm D call. This CDR3 is 14 amino acids long. Germline V gene lookup returns CDR1 SGHVS and CDR2 FQNEAQ. V lost 5 bases to trimming and J lost 4 bases, with 13 bases between them. CDR3 DNA: TGTGCCAGCAGCCACATGATGGCTTCAGATACGCAGTATTTT. Translating gives CASSHMMASDTQYF.

This chain's CDR3 is CASSYLTGGLYEQYF. Here the CDR3 DNA reads TGTGCCAGCAGTTACTTGACAGGGGGGTTATACGAGCAGTACTTC. V usage is TRBV6-5 and J usage is TRBJ2-7, with TRBD1 matching 9 bases. The J segment lost 4 bases and the V segment lost 1 base, leaving 5 bases of the junction unmatched. The CDR3 contains 15 residues. Per the germline V gene, CDR1 is MNHEY and CDR2 is SVGAGI.

CDR3 sequence reads: CASSEGTVGLYGYTF. CDR3 in DNA: TGTGCCAGCAGTGAGGGGACAGTGGGGCTCTATGGCTACACCTTC. The rearrangement uses TRBV2 and TRBJ1-2; TRBD1 aligns across 7 bases. This CDR3 has 15 residues. J was trimmed by 4 bases and V by 3 bases; bases with no gene match: 8. Germline loops: CDR1 SNHLY, CDR2 FYNNEI.